A single sample is the source of the 22 T cell receptor beta chains below, sequenced in a study of T cell responses to AZD1222 COVID-19 vaccine. This table comes from immunoSEQ multiplex PCR, and its TCRdb copy is limited to in-frame clones, with some not included. Of more than 55,000 clones listed, roughly 87% were seen once; the top ten hold under 6.5%. Here the sequenced sample was peripheral blood, taken 28 days after the second AZD1222 dose. The receptors were sampled from an adult who received the AZD1222 COVID-19 vaccine.

This clone was seen only once. The DNA for the CDR3 is TGTGCCAGCAGCGCCGACGGCAGCTCCTACAATGAGCAGTTCTTC. This translates into CASSADGSSYNEQFF. V usage is TRBV6-5 and J usage is TRBJ2-1; the D is unclear. Germline V gene sequence: CDR1 MNHEY, CDR2 SVGAGI. The V and J ends lost 6 bases and 0 bases respectively, with 12 bases between them. This CDR3 has 15 residues.

The chain couples TRBV5-8 to TRBJ2-2, with 9 bases lining up with TRBD2. The CDR3 covers 15 residues. The germline gives CDR1 SGHTS, CDR2 YDEGEE. V shed 2 bases and J 6 bases; nucleotides not matched to a gene: 5. CDR3 DNA sequence: TGTGCCAGCAGCTTCGGACTAGCGCTAGCCGGGGAGCTGTTTTTT. Amino acids: CASSFGLALAGELFF.

The chain recombines TRBV7-2 with TRBJ1-4; D is possibly TRBD1 (6 bases). CDR3 length: 18 residues. The germline V and J ends were trimmed by 8 bases and 5 bases, with 27 bases remaining between them. CDR1 SGHTA and CDR2 FQGNSA come from the germline V gene. The CDR3 spells CASSLNVYTGQRNEKLFF. CDR3 DNA sequence: TGTGCCAGCTCCCTTAATGTTTACACAGGGCAGAGAAATGAAAAACTGTTTTTT.

Written as DNA, the CDR3 is TGCAGCGTTGGGCTCGCGGGACGAAATGAGCAGTTCTTC. It codes for CSVGLAGRNEQFF. The chain recombines TRBV29-1 with TRBJ2-1; D possibly corresponds to TRBD2 (6 bases). The germline gives CDR1 SQVTM, CDR2 ANQGSEA. V was clipped by 4 bases and J by 7 bases, with 14 bases between them. The CDR3 has 13 residues.

The chain links TRBV2 to TRBJ2-5, with a possible D match to TRBD1 (5 bases). The germline V gene has CDR1 SNHLY and CDR2 FYNNEI. The V and J ends lost 4 bases and 1 base respectively, with 10 bases between them. CDR3 length equals 14 residues. CDR3 DNA: TGTGCCAGCAGTGTAGACAGTAGCCAAGAGACCCAGTACTTC. Protein: CASSVDSSQETQYF.

The rearrangement joins TRBV6-5 to TRBJ2-2; TRBD1 matches 10 bases. The length of the CDR3 is 15 residues. V lost 4 bases and J lost 4; bases outside the gene matches: 3. The germline CDR1 and CDR2 sequences are MNHEY and SVGAGI. In DNA form, the CDR3 reads TGTGCCAGCAGTTCCAGACAGGGGGCCACCGGGGAGCTGTTTTTT. This translates into CASSSRQGATGELFF.

The chain carries TRBV6-6 and TRBJ2-1; no definite D call. CDR1 is MNHNY and CDR2 is SVGAGI in the germline V gene (reference sequence). The CDR3 spans 14 residues. V gave up 0 bases and J gave up 6 bases, with 9 bases separating them. The CDR3 here is CASSYSVASNEQFF. The CDR3 nucleotides are TGTGCCAGCAGTTACTCAGTGGCTAGCAATGAGCAGTTCTTC.

The rearrangement joins TRBV7-9 to TRBJ2-5; D unclear. CDR3 size: 16 residues. Germline CDR1 is SEHNR and CDR2 is FQNEAQ (reference sequence). The germline V and J ends were trimmed by 0 bases and 2 bases, with 13 bases remaining between them. Written as DNA, the CDR3 is TGTGCCAGCAGCTTAGCGCTTCGACGTTATCAAGAGACCCAGTACTTC. Translating it yields CASSLALRRYQETQYF.

The chain links TRBV7-9 to TRBJ2-7, with D perhaps TRBD1 (6 bases). Trimming left V 4 bases short and J 6 bases short, with 19 bases between. The CDR3 is made up of 15 amino acids. Germline-derived CDR1 and CDR2 are SEHNR and FQNEAQ (reference sequence). CDR3 sequence reads: CASSWATQGLGEQYF. The CDR3 DNA reads as TGTGCCAGCAGCTGGGCTACACAGGGTCTGGGCGAGCAGTACTTC.

The V call is TRBV19, the J call TRBJ1-5, with 8 bases aligning to TRBD1. V gave up 7 bases and J gave up 8 bases; unmatched junction bases: 10. Germline values: CDR1 LNHDA, CDR2 SQIVND (reference sequence). This CDR3 is built from 14 residues. CDR3 nucleotides: TGTGCCAGTATGAAACAGGGGGACGTCAAGCCCCAGCATTTT. Protein product: CASMKQGDVKPQHF.

The chain links TRBV6-2 or TRBV6-3 to TRBJ2-7; 7 positions agree with TRBD2. The CDR3 has 17 residues. The germline CDR1 and CDR2 sequences are MNHEY and SVGEGT. V lost 2 bases, J lost 0 bases, and 10 bases stayed unmatched. CDR3 sequence reads: CASSYPAGLSSSYEQYF. The CDR3 DNA reads TGTGCCAGCAGTTACCCAGCGGGACTATCAAGCTCCTACGAGCAGTACTTC.

The CDR3 region has the DNA TGTGCCTGGAGTGTGAACAGGGGGCATGGCTACACCTTC. This codes for CAWSVNRGHGYTF. V is TRBV30 and J is TRBJ1-2; TRBD1 agrees at 9 bases. The CDR3 is made up of 13 amino acids. Germline V gene data show CDR1 as GTSNPN and CDR2 as SVGIG (reference sequence). The V segment lost 0 bases and the J segment 6 bases; nucleotides outside the gene matches: 2.

This chain uses TRBV7-9 with TRBJ1-5, with D perhaps matching TRBD1 (5 bases). CDR3 length: 14 residues. The germline V gene encodes CDR1 SEHNR and CDR2 FQNEAQ (reference sequence). V was shortened by 1 base and J by 5 bases, with 9 bases between the two germline ends. This CDR3 is CASSLEGSDQPQHF. CDR3 in DNA: TGTGCCAGCAGCTTAGAGGGGAGTGATCAGCCCCAGCATTTT.

This chain's CDR3 is CASSIGTSQGQLFHEQYF. As DNA, the CDR3 is TGTGCCAGTAGTATTGGTACTTCCCAGGGGCAATTGTTCCACGAGCAGTACTTC. The chain joins TRBV19 to TRBJ2-7; possibly TRBD1 for D (6 bases). The CDR3 length is 18 residues. With 3 bases removed from V and 5 bases from J, the gap between germline ends came to 26 bases. Per germline, CDR1 LNHDA and CDR2 SQIVND (reference sequence).

The V gene is TRBV5-1, the J gene TRBJ2-3, with unresolved D. Between the trimmed V and J ends, which lost 5 bases and 2 bases, there was a span of 9 bases. Germline CDR1 is SGHRS and CDR2 is YFSETQ. The CDR3 length is 13 residues. CDR3 DNA sequence: TGCGCCAGCAGTTCTCCCCCCACAGATACGCAGTATTTT. The encoded protein is CASSSPPTDTQYF.

The chain couples TRBV11-2 to TRBJ2-1; maybe TRBD1 (6 bases). The CDR3 has 14 amino acids. V was cut by 6 bases and J by 9 bases, with 18 bases left in between. Germline CDR1 is SGHAT and CDR2 is FQNNGV. The CDR3 DNA reads as TGTGCCAGCAGTTACGCGAACAGGGAACGTGAGCAGTTCTTC. Protein sequence: CASSYANREREQFF.

The chain joins TRBV27 to TRBJ2-3; a weak D match, TRBD1 (6 bases). Germline V lookup: CDR1 MNHEY, CDR2 SMNVEV (reference sequence). Trimming pared 1 base from V and 4 bases from J, leaving 18 bases between. This CDR3 region has 17 residues. Written as DNA, the CDR3 is TGTGCCAGCAGTTTATACCCACAGGGAAGTGTCCCAGATACGCAGTATTTT. It yields the protein CASSLYPQGSVPDTQYF.

V is TRBV7-8 and J is TRBJ1-2; 7 bases fit TRBD1. V was clipped by 6 bases and J by 8 bases; unmatched bases: 12. CDR1 and CDR2 from the germline V gene are SGHVS and FQNEAQ. The CDR3 sequence is 14 residues long. This CDR3 is CASSITQGLEGYTF. The CDR3, as DNA: TGTGCCAGCAGTATCACACAGGGGCTAGAGGGCTACACCTTC.

This rearrangement joins TRBV11-2 to TRBJ2-4; D is undetermined. CDR1 is SGHAT and CDR2 is FQNNGV in the germline V gene. CDR3 size: 14 residues. With 2 bases removed from V and 3 bases from J, the gap between germline ends came to 8 bases. The CDR3 DNA is TGTGCCAGCAGCTTATTACAGAGCAAAAACATTCAGTACTTC. It codes for CASSLLQSKNIQYF.

This clone has only one observation. J is TRBJ2-2 and V is TRBV7-2, with D tentatively TRBD2 (5 bases). This CDR3 is built from 17 residues. V gave up 1 base and J gave up 5 bases, with 17 bases separating them. Per the germline V gene, CDR1 is SGHTA and CDR2 is FQGNSA. The CDR3 here is CASSLVMTLGGTGELFF. DNA of the CDR3: TGTGCCAGCAGCTTAGTAATGACTCTCGGCGGGACCGGGGAGCTGTTTTTT.

The chain links TRBV7-2 to TRBJ1-1; D is ambiguous. With 1 base removed from V and 2 bases from J, the gap between germline ends came to 11 bases. Germline V gene data show CDR1 as SGHTA and CDR2 as FQGNSA. The CDR3 runs to 15 residues. The CDR3 nucleotides are TGTGCCAGCAGCTTAGTTATTAAGGACAACACTGAAGCTTTCTTT. Protein sequence: CASSLVIKDNTEAFF.

The V call is TRBV6-5, the J call TRBJ2-3, with no clear D. V was clipped by 6 bases and J by 5 bases, with 12 bases between them. CDR1 and CDR2 (germline): MNHEY, SVGAGI. The CDR3 spans 13 residues. The CDR3 bases are TGTGCCAGCAGGCTAGGGTGGATAGATACGCAGTATTTT. Its translation is CASRLGWIDTQYF.